Listed below are T cell receptor beta chains from one sample, sequenced in a study of T cell changes during pregnancy in multiple sclerosis. The method was immunoSEQ multiplex PCR; TCRdb's version includes in-frame clones alone and lacks a portion of them. The sample lists around 48,000 clones, 85% to 95% seen once, with 0.7% to 1% in the top ten. The sequencing used CD4+ T cells from peripheral blood mononuclear cells, collected in the second trimester of pregnancy. The source is a female donor in good health, enrolled as a control in a pregnancy study. Both conserved end residues are part of each CDR3. Each record gives: V gene, CDR3 length, J gene, clone size, D gene, CDR3 DNA, CDR3 protein. The D gene is left open where the match is weak. The listing skips clone size in some rows; elsewhere it reads once, few, many or a size class.

v_gene: TRBV18
len: 13
j_gene: TRBJ1-2
abundance: few
d_gene: .
CDR3nt: TGTGCCAGCTCACCACAGGAGAACTATGGCTACACCTTC
CDR3aa: CASSPQENYGYTF

v_gene: TRBV19
len: 15
j_gene: TRBJ2-7
abundance: .
d_gene: TRBD2
CDR3nt: TGTGCCAGTAGTATCAATGGACTAGCGCAGTACGAGCAGTACTTC
CDR3aa: CASSINGLAQYEQYF

v_gene: TRBV30
len: 14
j_gene: TRBJ2-6
abundance: .
d_gene: .
CDR3nt: TGTGCCTGGAGTAGGGGGTACGGGGCCAACGTCCTGACTTTC
CDR3aa: CAWSRGYGANVLTF

v_gene: TRBV2
len: 14
j_gene: TRBJ1-5
abundance: .
d_gene: .
CDR3nt: TGTGCCAGCCTGGGACTCTCTGGGGGGCAGCCCCAGCATTTT
CDR3aa: CASLGLSGGQPQHF

v_gene: TRBV6-1
len: 15
j_gene: TRBJ2-1
abundance: .
d_gene: TRBD2
CDR3nt: TGTGCCAGCAGAGGGGGGACTAGCGGGACTAATGAGCAGTTCTTC
CDR3aa: CASRGGTSGTNEQFF

v_gene: TRBV29-1
len: 13
j_gene: TRBJ2-3
abundance: .
d_gene: TRBD2
CDR3nt: TGCAGCGTTGAAGCGGGAGGGCCTTATACGCAGTATTTT
CDR3aa: CSVEAGGPYTQYF

v_gene: TRBV5-5
len: 12
j_gene: TRBJ1-2
abundance: .
d_gene: .
CDR3nt: TGTGCCAGCAGCCGAGAGGGAGGTGGCTACACCTTC
CDR3aa: CASSREGGGYTF

v_gene: TRBV6-1
len: 14
j_gene: TRBJ2-5
abundance: .
d_gene: TRBD2
CDR3nt: TGTGCCAGCAGTGTTTGGGGAGGGAGGGAGACCCAGTACTTC
CDR3aa: CASSVWGGRETQYF

v_gene: TRBV19
len: 15
j_gene: TRBJ1-3
abundance: .
d_gene: .
CDR3nt: TGTGCCAGTAGTCAAAGGACGGGGTCTGGAAACACCATATATTTT
CDR3aa: CASSQRTGSGNTIYF

v_gene: TRBV28
len: 16
j_gene: TRBJ1-2
abundance: .
d_gene: TRBD1
CDR3nt: TGTGCCAGCAGTCTACCGGGACAGGCGACTAACTATGGCTACACCTTC
CDR3aa: CASSLPGQATNYGYTF

v_gene: TRBV4-1
len: 14
j_gene: TRBJ2-1
abundance: .
d_gene: TRBD1
CDR3nt: TGCGCCAGCAGCCAAAACAGGGGGCTGCGGGAGCAGTTCTTC
CDR3aa: CASSQNRGLREQFF

v_gene: TRBV4-1
len: 13
j_gene: TRBJ1-2
abundance: .
d_gene: .
CDR3nt: TGCGCCAGCAGCCAGCGGATTAACTATGGCTACACCTTC
CDR3aa: CASSQRINYGYTF

v_gene: TRBV18
len: 12
j_gene: TRBJ2-3
abundance: .
d_gene: .
CDR3nt: TGTGCCAGCTCATCTTCTTCCGATACGCAGTATTTT
CDR3aa: CASSSSSDTQYF

v_gene: TRBV5-1
len: 17
j_gene: TRBJ2-7
abundance: .
d_gene: TRBD2
CDR3nt: TGCGCCAGCAGCTTGGCGACTAGCGGGGGGGCCCCCTACGAGCAGTACTTC
CDR3aa: CASSLATSGGAPYEQYF

v_gene: TRBV10-3
len: 14
j_gene: TRBJ1-1
abundance: .
d_gene: .
CDR3nt: TGTGCCATCAGCGGAACAGCTACTAACACTGAAGCTTTCTTT
CDR3aa: CAISGTATNTEAFF

v_gene: TRBV5-6
len: 17
j_gene: TRBJ2-3
abundance: once
d_gene: .
CDR3nt: TGTGCCAGCAGCAAACGGAGGGCTCCTACCCCCACAGATACGCAGTATTTT
CDR3aa: CASSKRRAPTPTDTQYF

v_gene: TRBV5-1
len: 16
j_gene: TRBJ2-5
abundance: .
d_gene: .
CDR3nt: TGCGCCAGCAGCTCCCACCGGACAGCGTACCAAGAGACCCAGTACTTC
CDR3aa: CASSSHRTAYQETQYF

v_gene: TRBV2
len: 12
j_gene: TRBJ1-1
abundance: .
d_gene: .
CDR3nt: TGTGCCAGCAGTTTTGGGCAGGGTGGCGCTTTCTTT
CDR3aa: CASSFGQGGAFF

v_gene: TRBV7-9
len: 16
j_gene: TRBJ2-7
abundance: .
d_gene: .
CDR3nt: TGTGCCAGCAGTTATTACTCAGACAGTTTCCTTGGGGAGCAGTACTTC
CDR3aa: CASSYYSDSFLGEQYF

v_gene: TRBV27
len: 15
j_gene: TRBJ2-5
abundance: once
d_gene: .
CDR3nt: TGTGCCAGCAGTTTATCGGGACTGGCGGGAGAGACCCAGTACTTC
CDR3aa: CASSLSGLAGETQYF

v_gene: TRBV5-1
len: 14
j_gene: TRBJ2-7
abundance: .
d_gene: TRBD2
CDR3nt: TGCGCCAGCAGCACTAGCGGACCGCTCTTCGAGCAGTACTTC
CDR3aa: CASSTSGPLFEQYF

v_gene: TRBV2
len: 15
j_gene: TRBJ2-7
abundance: .
d_gene: TRBD2
CDR3nt: TGTGCCAGCAGTGCCGAAGCGGGAGAGCGGTACGAGCAGTACTTC
CDR3aa: CASSAEAGERYEQYF

v_gene: TRBV27
len: 13
j_gene: TRBJ1-1
abundance: .
d_gene: .
CDR3nt: TGTGCCAGCAGTTTTCGGGGGGCCCGTGAAGCTTTCTTT
CDR3aa: CASSFRGAREAFF

v_gene: TRBV28
len: 13
j_gene: TRBJ2-5
abundance: once
d_gene: .
CDR3nt: TGTGCCAGCAGTCCCCCCTTAGAAGAGACCCAGTACTTC
CDR3aa: CASSPPLEETQYF

v_gene: TRBV11-2
len: 19
j_gene: TRBJ2-1
abundance: .
d_gene: TRBD2
CDR3nt: TGTGCCAGCAGCTTAGTAAGGTGGGGACTAGTACGGGGAGGGAATGAGCAGTTCTTC
CDR3aa: CASSLVRWGLVRGGNEQFF

v_gene: TRBV18
len: 15
j_gene: TRBJ1-5
abundance: .
d_gene: TRBD1
CDR3nt: TGTGCCAGCTCACCAGGGGACAGGGGCGGACAGCCCCAGCATTTT
CDR3aa: CASSPGDRGGQPQHF

v_gene: TRBV11-3
len: 15
j_gene: TRBJ2-1
abundance: .
d_gene: .
CDR3nt: TGTGCCAGCAGCTTAGAGGGGGGACGCCGGGGTGAGCAGTTCTTC
CDR3aa: CASSLEGGRRGEQFF

v_gene: TRBV5-1
len: 15
j_gene: TRBJ2-1
abundance: .
d_gene: .
CDR3nt: TGCGCCAGCAGCTACGGTAGCGGAGTTTACAATGAGCAGTTCTTC
CDR3aa: CASSYGSGVYNEQFF

v_gene: TRBV6-1
len: 16
j_gene: TRBJ1-5
abundance: .
d_gene: .
CDR3nt: TGTGCCAGCAGTGAAGCGGCCTCCCGTAGCGGTCAGCCCCAGCATTTT
CDR3aa: CASSEAASRSGQPQHF

v_gene: TRBV5-4
len: 17
j_gene: TRBJ1-3
abundance: .
d_gene: .
CDR3nt: TGTGCCAGCAGCTTGGGGGCTGCTACCTTCTCTGGAAACACCATATATTTT
CDR3aa: CASSLGAATFSGNTIYF